The 10 T cell receptor beta chains presented below share a single source sample, sequenced in a study of cytomegalovirus exposure and HLA in healthy donors. It was with 60 Vbeta and 13 Jbeta primers that the PCR ran. Produced via immunoSEQ multiplex PCR; TCRdb's table is partial and in-frame only. The table includes fewer than 95,000 clones, 70% to 80% detected once. The sample consisted of PBMCs. The source of these receptors is a man aged 25-45 years in good health and CMV-seronegative.

The rearrangement links TRBV12-5 to TRBJ1-1, with 11 bases identical to TRBD1. The CDR3 is 14 amino acids. The V and J ends lost 4 bases and 4 bases, in that order; junction bases with no gene match: 2. CDR1 is LGHNT, CDR2 FRNRAP, per germline. CDR3 protein: CASGSGQGGTEAFF. The DNA for the CDR3 is TGTGCTAGTGGTTCGGGACAGGGGGGCACTGAAGCTTTCTTT.

V gene TRBV5-6 combines with J gene TRBJ2-1, with TRBD2 matching 8 bases. V lost 0 bases to trimming and J lost 9 bases; unmatched junction nucleotides: 8. CDR3 size: 15 residues. CDR1 SGHDT and CDR2 YYEEEE come from the germline V gene. The DNA for the CDR3 is TGTGCCAGCAGCTTGGTTGACGGGGGGGCCGGTGAGCAGTTCTTC. This sequence encodes CASSLVDGGAGEQFF.

The chain is built from TRBV11-2 and TRBJ1-5; maybe TRBD1 (6 bases). Per the germline V gene, CDR1 is SGHAT and CDR2 is FQNNGV. The CDR3 has 13 amino acids. The V and J ends lost 3 bases and 10 bases respectively, with 13 bases between them. CDR3 sequence: CASSLGTGYPQHF. The CDR3, as DNA: TGTGCCAGCAGCTTGGGAACAGGGTATCCCCAGCATTTT. Supplemented by reference TRBV11-2 and TRBJ1-5, the full variable domain reads EAGVAQSPRYKIIEKRQSVAFWCNPISGHATLYWYQQILGQGPKLLIQFQNNGVVDDSQLPKDRFSAERLKGVDSTLKIQPAKLEDSAVYLCASSLGTGYPQHFGDGTRLSIL.

This chain joins TRBV6-6 and TRBJ2-2; 16 bases map to TRBD2. The CDR3 length is 15 residues. The trim removed 6 bases at V and 9 bases at J, leaving 4 bases unmatched. Germline V gene lookup returns CDR1 MNHNY and CDR2 SVGAGI (reference sequence). CDR3 nucleotides: TGTGCCAGCAGCAAGGGACTAGCGGGGGGGTGGGAGCTGTTTTTT. Its protein product is CASSKGLAGGWELFF.

The rearrangement uses TRBV7-2 and TRBJ2-2, with 7 bases lining up with TRBD1. J was trimmed by 2 bases and V by 4 bases; bases with no gene match: 16. CDR1 SGHTA and CDR2 FQGNSA come from the germline V gene. The CDR3 is 19 amino acids. For the CDR3, the DNA is TGTGCCAGCAGCTCTTGGACAGGACCCAGCCGTCCAAACACCGGGGAGCTGTTTTTT. Protein: CASSSWTGPSRPNTGELFF.

The chain is built from TRBV6-1 and TRBJ1-1; 11 nucleotides agree with TRBD1. Germline V gives CDR1 MNHNS, CDR2 SASEGT. CDR3 length: 16 amino acids. J gave up 2 bases and V 2 bases, and 4 bases lay outside the gene matches. CDR3 loop: CASSEWTGGFNTEAFF. In nucleotides, the CDR3 is TGTGCCAGCAGTGAATGGACAGGGGGCTTTAACACTGAAGCTTTCTTT.

Written as DNA, the CDR3 is TGTGCCAGCAGTGGGCTAGACAGGCTTTTAGGAGAGACCCAGTACTTC. Translating gives CASSGLDRLLGETQYF. V usage is TRBV6-1 and J usage is TRBJ2-5; tentatively, D is TRBD1 (6 bases). Germline V gene data show CDR1 as MNHNS and CDR2 as SASEGT. The CDR3 is 16 amino acids. The V gene lost 4 bases and the J gene lost 4 bases, with 19 bases spanning the gap.

The rearrangement joins TRBV9 to TRBJ2-5; D may be TRBD1 (5 bases). The CDR3 has 12 amino acids. V was trimmed by 0 bases and J by 5 bases, leaving 5 bases between them. CDR1 is SGDLS and CDR2 is YYNGEE in the germline V gene. CDR3 in DNA: TGTGCCAGCAGCGTAGCAGGGGAGACCCAGTACTTC. Encoded protein: CASSVAGETQYF.

This clone was counted a single time. V gene TRBV6-5 combines with J gene TRBJ2-1; TRBD2 matches 7 bases. The CDR3 runs to 15 residues. Germline V gives CDR1 MNHEY, CDR2 SVGAGI. The ends lost 6 bases at V and 0 bases at J; junction bases unmatched: 5. In nucleotides, the CDR3 is TGTGCCAGCAGAGGGAGGGATAGCTCCTACAATGAGCAGTTCTTC. Protein sequence: CASRGRDSSYNEQFF.

This clone was seen only a few times. In nucleotides, the CDR3 is TGTGCTGTGCCGAGACAGGGGTTTTACGAGCAGTACTTC. Protein: CAVPRQGFYEQYF. The chain recombines TRBV6-1 with TRBJ2-7; 8 nucleotides match TRBD1. CDR3 size: 13 residues. CDR1 and CDR2 (germline): MNHNS, SASEGT.